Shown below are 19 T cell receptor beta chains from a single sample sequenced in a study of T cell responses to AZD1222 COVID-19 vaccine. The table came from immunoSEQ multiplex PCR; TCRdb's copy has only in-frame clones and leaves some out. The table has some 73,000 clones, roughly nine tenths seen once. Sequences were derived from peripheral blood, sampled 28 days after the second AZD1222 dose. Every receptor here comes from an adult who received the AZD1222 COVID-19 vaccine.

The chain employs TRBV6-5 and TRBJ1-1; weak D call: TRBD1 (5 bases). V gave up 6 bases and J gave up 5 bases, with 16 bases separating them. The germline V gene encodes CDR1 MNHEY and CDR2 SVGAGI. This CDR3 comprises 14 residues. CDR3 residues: CASRLGDPTTEAFF. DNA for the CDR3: TGTGCCAGCAGATTAGGGGACCCGACGACTGAAGCTTTCTTT.

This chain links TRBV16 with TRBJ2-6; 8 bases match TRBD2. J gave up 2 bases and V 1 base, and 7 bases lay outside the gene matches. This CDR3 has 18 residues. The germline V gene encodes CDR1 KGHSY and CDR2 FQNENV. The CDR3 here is CASSQFLRGAAGANVLTF. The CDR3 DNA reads TGTGCCAGCAGCCAATTTCTGCGGGGGGCGGCTGGGGCCAACGTCCTGACTTTC. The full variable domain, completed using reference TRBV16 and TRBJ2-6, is GEEVAQTPKHLVRGEGQKAKLYCAPIKGHSYVFWYQQVLKNEFKFLISFQNENVFDETGMPKERFSAKCLPNSPCSLEIQATKLEDSAVYFCASSQFLRGAAGANVLTFGAGSRLTVL.

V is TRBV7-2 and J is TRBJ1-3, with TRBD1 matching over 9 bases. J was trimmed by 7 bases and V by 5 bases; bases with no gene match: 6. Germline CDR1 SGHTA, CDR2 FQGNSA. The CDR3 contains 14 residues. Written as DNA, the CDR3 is TGTGCCAGCAGCCCCGACAGGGGGTGGAACACCATATATTTT. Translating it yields CASSPDRGWNTIYF.

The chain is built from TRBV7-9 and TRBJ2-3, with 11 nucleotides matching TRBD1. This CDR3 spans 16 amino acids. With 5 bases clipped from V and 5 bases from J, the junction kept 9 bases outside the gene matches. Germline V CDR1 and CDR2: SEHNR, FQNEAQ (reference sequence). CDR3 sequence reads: CASSASGTGGVDTQYF. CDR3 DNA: TGTGCCAGCAGCGCCTCCGGGACAGGGGGAGTAGATACGCAGTATTTT.

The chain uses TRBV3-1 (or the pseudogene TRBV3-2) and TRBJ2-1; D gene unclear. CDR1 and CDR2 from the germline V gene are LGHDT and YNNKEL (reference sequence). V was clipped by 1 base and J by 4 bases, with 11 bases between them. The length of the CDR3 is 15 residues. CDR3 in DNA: TGTGCCAGCAGCCAAGCGGGTCCCCTTTACAATGAGCAGTTCTTC. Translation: CASSQAGPLYNEQFF.

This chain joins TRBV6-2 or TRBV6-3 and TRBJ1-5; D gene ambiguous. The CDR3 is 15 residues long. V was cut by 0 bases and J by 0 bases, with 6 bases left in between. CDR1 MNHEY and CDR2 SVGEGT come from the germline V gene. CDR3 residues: CASSYSIGSNQPQHF. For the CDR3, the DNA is TGTGCCAGCAGTTACTCGATTGGTAGCAATCAGCCCCAGCATTTT.

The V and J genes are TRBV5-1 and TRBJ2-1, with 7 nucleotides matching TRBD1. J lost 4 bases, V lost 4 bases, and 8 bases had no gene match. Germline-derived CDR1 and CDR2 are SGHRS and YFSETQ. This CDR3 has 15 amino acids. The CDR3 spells CASSLRQGEYNEQFF. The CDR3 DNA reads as TGCGCCAGCAGCCTGAGACAGGGCGAGTACAATGAGCAGTTCTTC. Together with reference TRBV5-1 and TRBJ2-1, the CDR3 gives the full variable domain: KAGVTQTPRYLIKTRGQQVTLSCSPISGHRSVSWYQQTPGQGLQFLFEYFSETQRNKGNFPGRFSGRQFSNSRSEMNVSTLELGDSALYLCASSLRQGEYNEQFFGPGTRLTVL.

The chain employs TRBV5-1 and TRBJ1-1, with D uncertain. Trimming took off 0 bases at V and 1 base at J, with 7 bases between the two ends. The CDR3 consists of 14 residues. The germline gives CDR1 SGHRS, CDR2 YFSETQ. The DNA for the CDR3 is TGCGCCAGCAGCTTGGAGGGTTGGAACACTGAAGCTTTCTTT. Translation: CASSLEGWNTEAFF.

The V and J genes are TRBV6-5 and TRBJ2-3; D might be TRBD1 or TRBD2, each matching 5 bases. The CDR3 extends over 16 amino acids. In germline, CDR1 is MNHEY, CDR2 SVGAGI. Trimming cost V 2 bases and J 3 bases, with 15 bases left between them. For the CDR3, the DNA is TGTGCCAGCAGTTACAGGGGCTCGTGGGGGACAGATACGCAGTATTTT. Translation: CASSYRGSWGTDTQYF.

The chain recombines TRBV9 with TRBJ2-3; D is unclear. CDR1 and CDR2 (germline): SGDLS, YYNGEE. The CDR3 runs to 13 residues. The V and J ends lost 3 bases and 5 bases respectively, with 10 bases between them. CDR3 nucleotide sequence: TGTGCCAGCAGCGCGCTGCAGATAGATACGCAGTATTTT. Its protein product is CASSALQIDTQYF.

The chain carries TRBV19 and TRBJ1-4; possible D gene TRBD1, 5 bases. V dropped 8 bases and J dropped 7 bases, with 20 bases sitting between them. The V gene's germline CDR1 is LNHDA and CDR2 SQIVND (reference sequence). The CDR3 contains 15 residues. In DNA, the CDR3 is TGTGCCAGTTACCGGGGCGGAATATGGGGTGAAAAACTGTTTTTT. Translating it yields CASYRGGIWGEKLFF.

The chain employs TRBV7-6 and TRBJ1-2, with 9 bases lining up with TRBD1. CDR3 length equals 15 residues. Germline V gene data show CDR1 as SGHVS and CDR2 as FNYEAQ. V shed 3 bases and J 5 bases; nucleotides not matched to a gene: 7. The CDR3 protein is CASSFWTGDGYGYTF. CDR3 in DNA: TGTGCCAGCAGCTTTTGGACAGGGGATGGGTATGGCTACACCTTC.

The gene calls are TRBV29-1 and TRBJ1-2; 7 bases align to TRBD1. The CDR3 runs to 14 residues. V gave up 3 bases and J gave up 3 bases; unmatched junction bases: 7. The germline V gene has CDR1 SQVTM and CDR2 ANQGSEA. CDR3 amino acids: CSVDSQGGDYGYTF. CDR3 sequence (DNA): TGCAGCGTTGATAGCCAGGGGGGAGACTATGGCTACACCTTC.

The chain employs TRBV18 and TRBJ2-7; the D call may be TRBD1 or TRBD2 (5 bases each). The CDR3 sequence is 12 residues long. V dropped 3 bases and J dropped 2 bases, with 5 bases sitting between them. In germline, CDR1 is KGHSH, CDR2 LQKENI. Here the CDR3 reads CASSPGPYEQYV. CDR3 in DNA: TGTGCCAGCTCACCGGGACCCTACGAGCAGTACGTC.

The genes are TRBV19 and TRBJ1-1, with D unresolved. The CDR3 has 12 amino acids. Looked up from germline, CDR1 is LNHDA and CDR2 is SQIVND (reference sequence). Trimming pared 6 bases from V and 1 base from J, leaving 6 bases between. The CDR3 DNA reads TGTGCCAGTAGAGTACCGAACACTGAAGCTTTCTTT. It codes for CASRVPNTEAFF.

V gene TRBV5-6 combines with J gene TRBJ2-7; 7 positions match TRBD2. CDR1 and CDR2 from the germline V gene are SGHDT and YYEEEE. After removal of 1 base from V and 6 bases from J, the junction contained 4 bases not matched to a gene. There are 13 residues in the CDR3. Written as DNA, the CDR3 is TGTGCCAGCAGCTTGTCCCGCGGGGGCGAGCAGTACTTC. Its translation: CASSLSRGGEQYF.

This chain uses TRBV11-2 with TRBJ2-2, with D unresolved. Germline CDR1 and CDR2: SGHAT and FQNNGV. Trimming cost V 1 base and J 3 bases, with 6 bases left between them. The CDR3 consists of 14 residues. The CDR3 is CASSLGIDTGELFF. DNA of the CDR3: TGTGCCAGCAGCTTAGGAATCGACACCGGGGAGCTGTTTTTT.

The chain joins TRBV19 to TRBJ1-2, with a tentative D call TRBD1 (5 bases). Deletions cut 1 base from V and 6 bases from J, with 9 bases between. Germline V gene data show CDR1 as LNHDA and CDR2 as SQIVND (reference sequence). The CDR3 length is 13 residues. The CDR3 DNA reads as TGTGCCAGTAGTATAGTTGGGGGGGATGGCTACACCTTC. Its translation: CASSIVGGDGYTF.

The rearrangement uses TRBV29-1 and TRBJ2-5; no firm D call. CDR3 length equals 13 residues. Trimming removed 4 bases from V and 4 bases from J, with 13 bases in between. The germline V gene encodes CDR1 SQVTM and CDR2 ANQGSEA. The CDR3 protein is CSVGWLSGETQYF. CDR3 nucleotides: TGCAGCGTTGGTTGGCTGTCTGGAGAGACCCAGTACTTC.